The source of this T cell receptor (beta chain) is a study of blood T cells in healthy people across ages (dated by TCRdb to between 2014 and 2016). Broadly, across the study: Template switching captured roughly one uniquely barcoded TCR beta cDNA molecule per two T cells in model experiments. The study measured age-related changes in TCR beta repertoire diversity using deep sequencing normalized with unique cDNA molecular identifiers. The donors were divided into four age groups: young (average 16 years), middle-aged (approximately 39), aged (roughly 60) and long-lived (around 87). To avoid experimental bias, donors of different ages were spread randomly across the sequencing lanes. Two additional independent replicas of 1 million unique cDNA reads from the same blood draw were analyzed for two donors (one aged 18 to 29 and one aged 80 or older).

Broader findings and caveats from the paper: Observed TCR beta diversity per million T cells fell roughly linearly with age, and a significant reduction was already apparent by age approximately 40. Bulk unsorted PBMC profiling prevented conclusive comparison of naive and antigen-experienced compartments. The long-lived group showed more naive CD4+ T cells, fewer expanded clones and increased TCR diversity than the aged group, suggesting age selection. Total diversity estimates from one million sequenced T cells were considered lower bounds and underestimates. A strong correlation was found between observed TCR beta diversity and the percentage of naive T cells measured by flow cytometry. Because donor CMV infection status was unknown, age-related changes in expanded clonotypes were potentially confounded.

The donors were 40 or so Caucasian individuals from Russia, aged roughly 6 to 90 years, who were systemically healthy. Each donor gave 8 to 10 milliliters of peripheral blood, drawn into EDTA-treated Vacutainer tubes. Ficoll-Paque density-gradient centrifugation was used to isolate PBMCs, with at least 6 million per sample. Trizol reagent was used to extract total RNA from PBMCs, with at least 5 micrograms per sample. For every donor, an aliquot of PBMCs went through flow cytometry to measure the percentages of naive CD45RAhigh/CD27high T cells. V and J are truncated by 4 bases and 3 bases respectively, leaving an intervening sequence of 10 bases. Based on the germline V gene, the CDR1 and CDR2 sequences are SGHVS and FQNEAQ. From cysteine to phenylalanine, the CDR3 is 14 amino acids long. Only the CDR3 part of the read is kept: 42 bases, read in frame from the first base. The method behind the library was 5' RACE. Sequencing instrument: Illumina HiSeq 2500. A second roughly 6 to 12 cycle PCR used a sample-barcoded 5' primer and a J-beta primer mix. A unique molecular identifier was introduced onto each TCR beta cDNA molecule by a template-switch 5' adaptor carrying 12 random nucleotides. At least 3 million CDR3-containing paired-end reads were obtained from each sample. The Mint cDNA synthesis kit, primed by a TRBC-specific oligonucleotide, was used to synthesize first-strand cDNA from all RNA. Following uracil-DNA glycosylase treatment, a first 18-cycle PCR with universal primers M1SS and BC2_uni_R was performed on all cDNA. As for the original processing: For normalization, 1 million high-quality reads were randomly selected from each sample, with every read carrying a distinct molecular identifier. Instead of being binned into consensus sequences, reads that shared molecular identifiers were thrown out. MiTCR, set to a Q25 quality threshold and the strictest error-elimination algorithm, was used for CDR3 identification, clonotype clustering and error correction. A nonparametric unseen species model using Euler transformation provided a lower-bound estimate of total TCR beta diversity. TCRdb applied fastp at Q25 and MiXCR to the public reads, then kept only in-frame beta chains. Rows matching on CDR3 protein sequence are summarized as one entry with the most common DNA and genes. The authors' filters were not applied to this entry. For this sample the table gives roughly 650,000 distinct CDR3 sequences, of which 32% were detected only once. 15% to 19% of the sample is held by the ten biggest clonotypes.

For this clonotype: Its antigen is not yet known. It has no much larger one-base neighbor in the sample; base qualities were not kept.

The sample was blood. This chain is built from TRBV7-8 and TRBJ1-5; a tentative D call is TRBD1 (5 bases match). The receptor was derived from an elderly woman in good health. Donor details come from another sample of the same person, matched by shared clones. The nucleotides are TGTGCCAGCAGCTACGGGACTTTCAATCAGCCCCAGCATTTT. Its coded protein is CASSYGTFNQPQHF.